This T cell receptor (beta chain) was captured in a study of beta chain features in type 1 diabetes. About the study: Cell yields, gender and age were comparable in patients and healthy donors. General study results and limits: Shorter TCRB CDR3s, moderately but significantly so, marked every one of the four CD4+ subsets in Type 1 diabetes patients. Short templates might get an advantage during PCR, and this would be equal in patients and controls. Resolution of whether HLA type affects TCRB rearrangement was not achieved here.

Investigators reverse transcribed all isolated RNA, so they sequenced expressed TCRB transcripts. Profiled with immunoSEQ multiplex PCR; TCRdb holds only in-frame clones, not every one. The table lists approximately 250,000 clones, 24% of them singletons, with about 0.012% in the top ten. The CDR3 is 17 amino acids. The V gene end was trimmed by 1 base and the J gene end by 8 bases; junction bases not matched to a gene: 12. The V gene's germline CDR1 is SGHAT and CDR2 FQNNGV. This clone has only a few counts. What it binds is unknown. This clonotype originated in a woman aged 30 to 39 with type 1 diabetes. Input material: naive CD4+ T cells from blood. J is TRBJ2-1 and V is TRBV11-2; 9 nucleotides align to TRBD1. CDR3 sequence reads: CASSLVMYPGQGHEQFF. The CDR3 nucleotides are TGTGCCAGCAGCTTAGTAATGTATCCGGGACAGGGCCATGAGCAGTTCTTC.